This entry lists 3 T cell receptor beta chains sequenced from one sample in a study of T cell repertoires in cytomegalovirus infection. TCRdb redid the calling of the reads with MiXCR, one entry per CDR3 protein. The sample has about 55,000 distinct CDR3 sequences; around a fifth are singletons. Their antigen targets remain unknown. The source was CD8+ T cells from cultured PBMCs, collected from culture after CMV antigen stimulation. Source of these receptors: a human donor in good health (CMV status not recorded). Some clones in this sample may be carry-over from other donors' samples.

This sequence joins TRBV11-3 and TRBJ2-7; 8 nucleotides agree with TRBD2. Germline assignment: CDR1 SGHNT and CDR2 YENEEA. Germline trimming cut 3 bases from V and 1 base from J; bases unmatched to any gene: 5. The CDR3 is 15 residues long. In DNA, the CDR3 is TGTGCCAGCAGCTTGGGGCGGGGGGAGTCCTACGAGCAGTACTTC. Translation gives CASSLGRGESYEQYF.

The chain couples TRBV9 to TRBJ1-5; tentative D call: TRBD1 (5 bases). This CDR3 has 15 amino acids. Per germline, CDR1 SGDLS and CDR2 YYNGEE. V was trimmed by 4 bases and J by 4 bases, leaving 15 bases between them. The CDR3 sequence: CASSPQAGANQPQHF. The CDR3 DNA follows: TGTGCCAGCAGCCCTCAGGCCGGGGCTAATCAGCCCCAGCATTTT.

This CDR3 is CASSSPWDSGDEQYF. The CDR3 DNA reads TGTGCCAGCAGTTCCCCTTGGGACTCGGGGGACGAGCAGTACTTC. This rearrangement joins TRBV11-2 to TRBJ2-7; possibly TRBD2 for D (6 bases). Germline loops: CDR1 SGHAT, CDR2 FQNNGV. The CDR3 runs 15 residues. V lost 6 bases to trimming and J lost 5 bases, with 20 bases between them.